What follows is one T cell receptor beta chain and its context. The data were obtained in a study of blood T cell repertoires in COVID-19. Background on the study: Acute and convalescent COVID-19 samples came from the United States, Italy and Spain. The analysed material was cDNA or gDNA that came from T cells, B-cell-depleted T cells, or PBMCs.

CDR1 and CDR2 from the germline V gene are MDHEN and SYDVKM. CDR3 size: 13 residues. V gave up 8 bases and J gave up 2 bases, with 13 bases separating them. Under the authors' procedure: Nucleated cell number was recorded as an estimate derived from reference gene primer amplification. The assay was immunoSEQ multiplex PCR, and TCRdb's table has in-frame clones only and misses some. V, J and clone size reflect that table, while D and trimming were determined from the DNA. The sample lists approximately 200,000 clones; about 91% were seen once. The chain couples TRBV28 to TRBJ2-7; tentatively, D is TRBD1 (5 bases). Sequencing used peripheral blood. The clonotype was recovered from a man younger than 30 with active or convalescent COVID-19. The chain's CDR3 is CASRPDTTYEQYF. Here the CDR3 DNA reads TGTGCCAGCCGACCGGACACTACCTACGAGCAGTACTTC.